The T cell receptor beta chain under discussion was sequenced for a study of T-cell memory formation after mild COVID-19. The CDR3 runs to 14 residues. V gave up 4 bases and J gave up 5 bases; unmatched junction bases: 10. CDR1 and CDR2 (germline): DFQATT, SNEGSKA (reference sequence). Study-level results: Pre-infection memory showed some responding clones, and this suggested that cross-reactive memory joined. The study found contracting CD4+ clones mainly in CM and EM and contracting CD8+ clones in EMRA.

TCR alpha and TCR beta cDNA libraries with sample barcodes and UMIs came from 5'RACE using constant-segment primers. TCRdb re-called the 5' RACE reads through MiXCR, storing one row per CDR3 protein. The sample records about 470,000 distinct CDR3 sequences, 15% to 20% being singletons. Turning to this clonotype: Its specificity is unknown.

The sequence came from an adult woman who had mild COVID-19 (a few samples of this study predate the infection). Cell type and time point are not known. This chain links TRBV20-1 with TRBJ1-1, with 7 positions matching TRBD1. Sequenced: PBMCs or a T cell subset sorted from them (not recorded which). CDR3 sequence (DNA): TGCAGTGCTATTCCGCCGGGGACAGTAACTGAAGCTTTCTTT. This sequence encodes CSAIPPGTVTEAFF.